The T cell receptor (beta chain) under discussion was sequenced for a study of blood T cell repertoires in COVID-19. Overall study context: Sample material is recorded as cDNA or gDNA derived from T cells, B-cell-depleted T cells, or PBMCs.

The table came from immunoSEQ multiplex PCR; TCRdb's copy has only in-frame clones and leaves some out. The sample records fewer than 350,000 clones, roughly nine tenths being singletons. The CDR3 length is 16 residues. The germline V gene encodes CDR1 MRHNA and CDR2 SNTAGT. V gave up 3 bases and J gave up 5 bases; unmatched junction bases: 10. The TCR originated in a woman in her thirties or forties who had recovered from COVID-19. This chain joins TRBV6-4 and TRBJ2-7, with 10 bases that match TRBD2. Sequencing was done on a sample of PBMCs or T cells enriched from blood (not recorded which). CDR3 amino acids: CASSDWLAGVVDEQYF. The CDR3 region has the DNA TGTGCCAGCAGTGATTGGCTAGCGGGAGTGGTGGACGAGCAGTACTTC.